The rows below give T cell receptor beta chains drawn from one sample of a study of T cells in Graves' hyperthyroidism and ophthalmopathy. TCRdb itself ran the multiplex PCR reads through MiXCR, one entry per CDR3 protein. The top ten clones hold approximately 6.8% of a sample with 660,000 or so distinct CDR3 sequences, approximately 42% of them seen once. Sequences were obtained from peripheral blood or thyroid tissue (not recorded which). The receptors come from an adult man with Graves' disease, either hyperthyroidism or ophthalmopathy (not recorded which). CDR3s include the opening cysteine and the closing phenylalanine or tryptophan. D genes are given only for firm matches. Clone size, where shown, is once, few, many, or a class for clones that have expanded.

d_call	cdr3_length	clone_size	v_call	j_call	cdr3_aa	cdr3_nt
-	15	few	TRBV6-1	TRBJ1-1	CASTASRGWDTEAFF	TGTGCCAGCACTGCGAGTCGGGGCTGGGACACTGAAGCTTTCTTT
TRBD2	16	-	TRBV7-8	TRBJ2-5	CASSPRTSGGVETQYF	TGTGCCAGCAGCCCTCGGACTAGCGGGGGGGTAGAGACCCAGTACTTC
-	16	many	TRBV7-9	TRBJ1-6	CASSQAVQTIGTPLHF	TGCGCCAGCAGCCAAGCGGTACAGACCATTGGGACACCCCTCCACTTT
-	14	-	TRBV12-3/TRBV12-4	TRBJ1-1	CASTFSVANTEAFF	TGTGCCAGCACCTTCTCCGTAGCGAACACTGAAGCTTTCTTT
TRBD2	16	-	TRBV14	TRBJ2-3	CASSQTGGGPTDTQYF	TGTGCCAGCAGCCAGACCGGCGGGGGGCCCACAGATACGCAGTATTTT
-	12	-	TRBV2	TRBJ1-5	CASSETGTGKHF	TGTGCCAGCAGTGAGACAGGCACTGGCAAGCATTTT
-	12	once	TRBV20-1	TRBJ2-5	CSARDEGETQYF	TGCAGTGCTAGAGATGAGGGGGAGACCCAGTACTTC
TRBD1	15	-	TRBV2	TRBJ1-2	CASSVLPTGAYGYTF	TGTGCCAGCAGTGTACTCCCGACAGGGGCCTATGGCTACACCTTC
-	14	many	TRBV7-2	TRBJ2-7	CASSLLTVAYEQYF	TGTGCCAGCAGCTTATTGACGGTGGCCTACGAGCAGTACTTC
-	16	-	TRBV2	TRBJ1-2	CASSQDSQGRWDGYTF	TGTGCCAGCAGCCAAGATTCCCAGGGTCGGTGGGATGGCTACACCTTC
-	16	few	TRBV5-4	TRBJ1-2	CASSYSSGGLGYGYTF	TGTGCCAGCAGTTACTCCTCGGGGGGTCTAGGCTATGGCTACACCTTC
TRBD1	15	-	TRBV15	TRBJ2-7	CATSSVRGQGEGQYF	TGTGCCACCAGCAGCGTCCGGGGACAGGGGGAGGGCCAGTACTTC
TRBD2	17	few	TRBV7-6	TRBJ2-7	CASSLGSTSGGPYEQYF	TGTGCCAGCAGCTTAGGATCTACTAGCGGGGGTCCCTACGAGCAGTACTTC
TRBD1	13	-	TRBV12-3/TRBV12-4	TRBJ1-1	CASSLGQGDEAFF	TGTGCCAGCAGCCTCGGACAGGGCGATGAAGCTTTCTTT
-	11	-	TRBV20-1	TRBJ1-1	CRHDRYTEAFF	TGCAGACACGACAGGTACACTGAAGCTTTCTTT
-	13	-	TRBV10-2	TRBJ2-1	CASSESPADEQFF	TGCGCCAGCAGTGAGTCGCCGGCGGATGAGCAGTTCTTC
-	15	-	TRBV7-9	TRBJ2-5	CASSSFHGRGETQYF	TGTGCCAGCAGCTCCTTTCACGGGAGAGGAGAGACCCAGTACTTC
-	14	many	TRBV5-1	TRBJ2-7	CASSLSPGSYEQYF	TGCGCCAGCAGCTTGTCTCCAGGATCCTACGAGCAGTACTTC
-	12	many	TRBV19	TRBJ1-2	CASRNENYGYTF	TGTGCCAGTAGAAACGAGAACTATGGCTACACCTTC
-	14	-	TRBV9	TRBJ1-6	CASSVADKNSPLHF	TGTGCCAGCAGCGTAGCAGACAAAAATTCACCCCTCCACTTT
TRBD2	19	-	TRBV7-8	TRBJ2-7	CASSLIMSGTSGLTYGQYF	TGTGCCAGCAGCTTAATCATGTCGGGGACTAGCGGGCTAACCTACGGGCAGTACTTC
TRBD1	15	-	TRBV7-3	TRBJ1-4	CASSSDLGQGEKLFF	TGTGCCAGCAGCTCGGACCTGGGACAGGGTGAAAAACTGTTTTTT
TRBD1	17	-	TRBV5-1	TRBJ2-2	CASSSAVLGQGTGELFF	TGCGCCAGCAGCTCGGCTGTGCTCGGACAGGGGACCGGGGAGCTGTTTTTT
TRBD1	17	-	TRBV25-1	TRBJ1-4	CASSGQGRGLEDEKLFF	TGTGCCAGCAGTGGACAGGGACGGGGCTTGGAGGATGAAAAACTGTTTTTT
TRBD2	16	few	TRBV6-6	TRBJ2-5	CASRAGTSGGEETQYF	TGTGCCAGCAGGGCAGGGACTAGCGGGGGAGAAGAGACCCAGTACTTC
TRBD1	13	many	TRBV10-2	TRBJ1-1	CASRQGPNTEAFF	TGCGCCAGCCGACAGGGCCCGAACACTGAAGCTTTCTTT
TRBD1	15	-	TRBV5-4	TRBJ1-1	CASSAPGTGNTEAFF	TGTGCCAGCAGCGCCCCCGGGACAGGGAACACTGAAGCTTTCTTT